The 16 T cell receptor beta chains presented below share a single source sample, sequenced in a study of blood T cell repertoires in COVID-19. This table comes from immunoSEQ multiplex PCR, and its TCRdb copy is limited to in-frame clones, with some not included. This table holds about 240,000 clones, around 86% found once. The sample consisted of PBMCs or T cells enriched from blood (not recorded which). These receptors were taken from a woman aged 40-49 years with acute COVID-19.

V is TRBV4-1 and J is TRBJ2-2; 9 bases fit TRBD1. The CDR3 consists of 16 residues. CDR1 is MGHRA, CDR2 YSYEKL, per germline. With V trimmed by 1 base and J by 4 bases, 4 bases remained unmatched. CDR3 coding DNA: TGCGCCAGCAGCCAAGGGACAGGGGTAGGCACCGGGGAGCTGTTTTTT. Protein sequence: CASSQGTGVGTGELFF.

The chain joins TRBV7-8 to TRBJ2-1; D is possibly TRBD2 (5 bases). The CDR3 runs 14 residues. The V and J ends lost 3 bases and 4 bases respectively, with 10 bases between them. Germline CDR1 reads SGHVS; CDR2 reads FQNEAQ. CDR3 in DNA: TGTGCCAGCAGCTTTACGACTACATACAATGAGCAGTTCTTC. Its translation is CASSFTTTYNEQFF.

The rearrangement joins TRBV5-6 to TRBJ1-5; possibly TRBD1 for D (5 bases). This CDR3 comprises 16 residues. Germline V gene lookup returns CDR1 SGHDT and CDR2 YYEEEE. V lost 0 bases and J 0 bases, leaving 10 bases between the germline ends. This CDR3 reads CASSLGGQGSNQPQHF. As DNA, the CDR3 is TGTGCCAGCAGCTTGGGGGGCCAGGGTAGCAATCAGCCCCAGCATTTT. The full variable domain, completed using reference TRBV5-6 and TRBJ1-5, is DAGVTQSPTHLIKTRGQQVTLRCSPKSGHDTVSWYQQALGQGPQFIFQYYEEEERQRGNFPDRFSGHQFPNYSSELNVNALLLGDSALYLCASSLGGQGSNQPQHFGDGTRLSIL.

CDR3 sequence: CASSPGQYEQYF. Here the CDR3 DNA reads TGTGCCAGCAGCCCCGGACAGTACGAGCAGTACTTC. The rearrangement links TRBV9 to TRBJ2-7; tentatively, D is TRBD1 (6 bases). V gave up 4 bases and J gave up 4 bases, with 9 bases separating them. The CDR3 is made up of 12 amino acids. Per the germline V gene, CDR1 is SGDLS and CDR2 is YYNGEE.

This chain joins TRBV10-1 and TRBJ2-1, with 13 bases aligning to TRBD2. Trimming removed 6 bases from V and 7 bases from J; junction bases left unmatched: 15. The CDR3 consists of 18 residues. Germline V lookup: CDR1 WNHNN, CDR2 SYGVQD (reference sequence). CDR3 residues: CASRGRPGLAGTVNEQFF. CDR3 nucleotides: TGCGCCAGCAGAGGAAGACCGGGACTAGCGGGAACCGTGAATGAGCAGTTCTTC.

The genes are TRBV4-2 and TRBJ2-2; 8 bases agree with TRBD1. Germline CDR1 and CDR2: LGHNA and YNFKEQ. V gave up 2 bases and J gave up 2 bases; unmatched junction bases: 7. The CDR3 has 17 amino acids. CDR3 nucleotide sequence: TGTGCCAGCAGCCAAATAGGACAGGGTTTAAACACCGGGGAGCTGTTTTTT. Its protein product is CASSQIGQGLNTGELFF.

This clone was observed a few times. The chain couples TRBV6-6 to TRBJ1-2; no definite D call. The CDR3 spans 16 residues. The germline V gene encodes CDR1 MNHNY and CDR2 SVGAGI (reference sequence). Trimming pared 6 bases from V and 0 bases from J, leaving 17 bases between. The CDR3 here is CASSQFSGRTNYGYTF. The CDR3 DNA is TGTGCCAGCAGCCAATTCTCGGGAAGGACTAACTATGGCTACACCTTC.

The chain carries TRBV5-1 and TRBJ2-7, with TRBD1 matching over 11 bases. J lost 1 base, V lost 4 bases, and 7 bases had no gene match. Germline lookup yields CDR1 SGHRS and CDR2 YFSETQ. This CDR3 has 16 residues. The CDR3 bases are TGCGCCAGCAGCGGAGCGGGACAGGGGGTTTCCTACGAGCAGTACTTC. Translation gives CASSGAGQGVSYEQYF.

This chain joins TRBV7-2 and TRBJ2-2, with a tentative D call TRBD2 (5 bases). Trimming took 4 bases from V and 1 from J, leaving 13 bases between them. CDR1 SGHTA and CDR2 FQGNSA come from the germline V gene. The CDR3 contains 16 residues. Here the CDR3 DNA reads TGTGCCAGCAGCTCCCGGAGAAGCGGGAACACCGGGGAGCTGTTTTTT. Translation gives CASSSRRSGNTGELFF. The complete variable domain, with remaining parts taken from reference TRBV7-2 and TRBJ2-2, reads GAGVSQSPSNKVTEKGKDVELRCDPISGHTALYWYRQSLGQGLEFLIYFQGNSAPDKSGLPSDRFSAERTGGSVSTLTIQRTQQEDSAVYLCASSSRRSGNTGELFFGEGSRLTVL.

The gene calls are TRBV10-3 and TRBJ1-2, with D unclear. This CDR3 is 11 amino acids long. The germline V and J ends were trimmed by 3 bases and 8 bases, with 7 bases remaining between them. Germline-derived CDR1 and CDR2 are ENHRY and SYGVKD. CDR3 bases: TGTGCCATCAGTGATCTCGGGGGCTACACCTTC. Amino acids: CAISDLGGYTF.

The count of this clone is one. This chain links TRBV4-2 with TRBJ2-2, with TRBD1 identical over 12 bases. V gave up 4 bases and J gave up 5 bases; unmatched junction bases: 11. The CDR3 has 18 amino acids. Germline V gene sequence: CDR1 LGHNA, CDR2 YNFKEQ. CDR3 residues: CASSLTPGQGAGTGELFF. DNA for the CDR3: TGTGCCAGCAGCCTAACTCCGGGACAGGGGGCAGGAACCGGGGAGCTGTTTTTT.

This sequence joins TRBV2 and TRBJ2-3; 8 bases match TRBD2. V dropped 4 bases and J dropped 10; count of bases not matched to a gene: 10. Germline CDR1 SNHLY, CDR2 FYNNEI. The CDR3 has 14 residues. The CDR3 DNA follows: TGTGCCAGCAGTGCGGGTAGCGGGACGGGTGCGCAGTATTTT. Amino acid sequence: CASSAGSGTGAQYF.

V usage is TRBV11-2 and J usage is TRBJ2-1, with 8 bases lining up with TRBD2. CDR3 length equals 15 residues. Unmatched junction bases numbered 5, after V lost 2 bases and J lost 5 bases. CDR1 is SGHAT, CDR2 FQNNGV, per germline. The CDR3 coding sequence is TGTGCCAGCAGCTTAACTAGCGGAGGCAACAATGAGCAGTTCTTC. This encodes CASSLTSGGNNEQFF.

The CDR3 DNA is TGTGCCAGCAGCTTAGAAGGGGCAGGGGGAACTGAAGCTTTCTTT. Translated, it gives CASSLEGAGGTEAFF. V usage is TRBV7-8 and J usage is TRBJ1-1; 7 nucleotides match TRBD1. V shed 1 base, J shed 5 bases, and the junction held 7 bases outside the gene matches. The CDR3 consists of 15 residues. Germline V gene lookup returns CDR1 SGHVS and CDR2 FQNEAQ.

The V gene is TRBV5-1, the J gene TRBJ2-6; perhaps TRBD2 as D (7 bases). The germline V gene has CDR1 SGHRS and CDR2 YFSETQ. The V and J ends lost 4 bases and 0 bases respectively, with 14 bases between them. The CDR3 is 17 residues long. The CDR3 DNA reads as TGCGCCAGCAGCCAGCGGGACAACTTCTCTGGGGCCAACGTCCTGACTTTC. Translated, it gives CASSQRDNFSGANVLTF.

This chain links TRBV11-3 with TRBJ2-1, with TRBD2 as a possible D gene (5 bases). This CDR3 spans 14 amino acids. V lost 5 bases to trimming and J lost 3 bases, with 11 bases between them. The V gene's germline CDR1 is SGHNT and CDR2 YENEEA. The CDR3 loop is CASSLRAGYNEQFF. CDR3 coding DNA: TGTGCCAGCAGCCTGCGGGCAGGCTACAATGAGCAGTTCTTC.